Listed here is a single T cell receptor (beta chain). The antigen remains undetermined. One end of the junction does not line up with germline, which may come from a read error. The use of a sample-barcoded 5' primer and a J-beta primer mix characterized a second PCR of about 7 to 12 cycles. Each cDNA molecule, via a template-switch adaptor with 12 random nucleotides, was tagged. TCRdb re-called the 5' RACE reads with MiXCR, one entry per CDR3 protein. Of some 900,000 distinct CDR3 sequences listed, roughly 52% are singletons. The CDR3 runs to 18 residues. The germline V gene encodes CDR1 SGHVS and CDR2 FNYEAQ. The source of the sample is a study of blood T cells in healthy people across ages. About the study: The capture of about one barcoded beta molecule per two T cells was achieved by template switching.

Study-wide points: Using unsorted PBMCs precluded a conclusive naive versus antigen-experienced comparison.

The genes are TRBV7-6 and TRBJ2-1; 8 bases are a match to TRBD2. Sequencing used blood. The sequence came from a man aged 30 to 39 in good health. CDR3 residues: CARSLAGTGLSPYNEQFF. For the CDR3, the DNA is TGTGCCAGGAGCTTAGCGGGGACGGGACTAAGCCCTTACAATGAGCAGTTCTTC. The complete variable domain, with remaining parts taken from reference TRBV7-6 and TRBJ2-1, reads GAGVSQSPRYKVTKRGQDVALRCDPISGHVSLYWYRQALGQGPEFLTYFNYEAQQDKSGLPNDRFSAERPEGSISTLTIQRTEQRDSAMYRCARSLAGTGLSPYNEQFFGPGTRLTVL.